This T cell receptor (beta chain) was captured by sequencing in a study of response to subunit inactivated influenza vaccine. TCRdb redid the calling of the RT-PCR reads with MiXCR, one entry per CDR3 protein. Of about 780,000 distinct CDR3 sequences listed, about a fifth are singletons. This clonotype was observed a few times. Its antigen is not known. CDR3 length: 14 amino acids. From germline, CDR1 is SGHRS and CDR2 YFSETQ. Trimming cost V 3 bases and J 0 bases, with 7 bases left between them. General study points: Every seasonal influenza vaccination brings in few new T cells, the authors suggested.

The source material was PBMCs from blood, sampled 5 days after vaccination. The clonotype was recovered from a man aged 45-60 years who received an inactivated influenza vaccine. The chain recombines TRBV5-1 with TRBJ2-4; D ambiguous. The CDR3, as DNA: TGCGCCAGCAGCTCGAACCTAGCCAAAAACATTCAGTACTTC. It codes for CASSSNLAKNIQYF.